The TCR beta chain under discussion was sequenced for a study of CD8 T cells in ankylosing spondylitis. The table lists this clonotype with many counts. One entry per CDR3 protein results from TCRdb running MiXCR on the 5' RACE reads. The sample contains around 130,000 distinct CDR3 sequences, 7% of which appear only once. The CDR3 has 15 amino acids. Trimming took 5 bases from V and 5 from J; bases not matched to a gene: 9. Germline V gene data show CDR1 as SGHNT and CDR2 as YENEEA. The sequence came from a male donor with ankylosing spondylitis or in good health (not recorded which). The sequenced sample consisted of blood, either unsorted or a sorted T cell fraction (not recorded which). The rearrangement joins TRBV11-3 to TRBJ2-1; TRBD2 matches at 7 bases. For the CDR3, the DNA is TGTGCCAGCAGCCCTCGAGCGGGGCCCAACAATGAGCAGTTCTTC. Translation gives CASSPRAGPNNEQFF.